This TCR beta chain was identified in a study of T cell repertoires in cytomegalovirus infection. Study in general: Recently identified HLA-C-restricted and well-studied HLA-B-restricted CMV epitopes were used.

V was clipped by 5 bases and J by 4 bases; unmatched bases: 5. The CDR3 has 14 residues. CDR1 and CDR2 (germline): MNHEY, SMNVEV (reference sequence). TCRdb itself ran the reads through MiXCR, one entry per CDR3 protein. This table has about 500,000 distinct CDR3 sequences, around 35% appearing once. This clonotype came up a few times. The antigen remains unidentified. This receptor was taken from a human donor in good health (CMV status not recorded). Some clones in this sample may be carry-over from other donors' samples. The sample here was cultured PBMCs, taken from culture after CMV antigen stimulation. The J gene is TRBJ2-1, the V gene TRBV27; 7 nucleotides align to TRBD2. The CDR3 loop is CASSILAQYNEQFF. The CDR3 bases are TGTGCCAGCAGTATACTAGCGCAGTACAATGAGCAGTTCTTC.